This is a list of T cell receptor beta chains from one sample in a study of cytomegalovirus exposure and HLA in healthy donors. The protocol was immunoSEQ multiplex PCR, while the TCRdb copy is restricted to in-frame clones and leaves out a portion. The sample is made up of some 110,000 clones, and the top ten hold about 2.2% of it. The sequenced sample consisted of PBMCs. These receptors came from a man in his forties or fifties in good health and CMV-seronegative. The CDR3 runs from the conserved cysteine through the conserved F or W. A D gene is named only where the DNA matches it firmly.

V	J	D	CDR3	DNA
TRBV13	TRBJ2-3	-	CASRLINNGDTQYF	TGTGCCAGCAGGCTTATAAACAACGGGGATACGCAGTATTTT
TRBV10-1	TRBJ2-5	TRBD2	CASSASGRSGETQYF	TGCGCCAGCAGTGCTAGCGGGAGGTCGGGGGAGACCCAGTACTTC
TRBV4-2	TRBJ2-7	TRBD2	CASSQGRLADYEQYF	TGTGCCAGCAGCCAAGGTAGACTAGCGGACTACGAGCAGTACTTC
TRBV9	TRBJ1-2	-	CASSGRAGADYGYTF	TGTGCCAGCAGCGGGCGAGCGGGGGCAGACTATGGCTACACCTTC
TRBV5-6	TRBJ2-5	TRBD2	CASSLRLAQQETQYF	TGTGCCAGCAGTTTAAGACTAGCGCAACAAGAGACCCAGTACTTC
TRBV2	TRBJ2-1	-	CTSSEMGGSYNEQFF	TGTACCAGCAGTGAAATGGGGGGCTCCTACAATGAGCAGTTCTTC
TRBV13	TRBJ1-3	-	CASSPSGNTIYF	TGTGCCAGCAGCCCTTCTGGAAACACCATATATTTT
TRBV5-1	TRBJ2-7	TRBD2	CASSSQAGGPYEQYF	TGCGCCAGCAGCTCCCAAGCGGGGGGACCCTACGAGCAGTACTTC
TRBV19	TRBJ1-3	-	CASSMIDSGNTIYF	TGTGCCAGTAGTATGATAGACTCTGGAAACACCATATATTTT
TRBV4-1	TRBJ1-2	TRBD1	CASSQATGDGYTF	TGCGCCAGCAGCCAAGCCACAGGGGATGGCTACACCTTC
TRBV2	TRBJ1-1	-	CASSGDMYEAFF	TGTGCCAGCAGCGGGGACATGTATGAAGCTTTCTTT
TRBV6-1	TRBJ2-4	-	CASSEMGLLDIQYF	TGTGCCAGCAGTGAAATGGGGCTGTTGGACATTCAGTACTTC
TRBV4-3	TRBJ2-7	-	CASSLTLSYEQYF	TGCGCCAGCAGCCTCACTTTGTCGTACGAGCAGTACTTC
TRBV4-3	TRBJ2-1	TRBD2	CASSQILAGLTGEQFF	TGCGCCAGCAGCCAAATTCTAGCGGGCCTCACGGGGGAGCAGTTCTTC
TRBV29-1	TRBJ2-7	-	CSVRQTRDEQYF	TGCAGCGTCCGACAAACTAGGGACGAGCAGTACTTC
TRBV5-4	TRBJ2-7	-	CASSPAGGRGYEQYF	TGTGCCAGCAGCCCCGCCGGGGGGCGGGGATACGAGCAGTACTTC
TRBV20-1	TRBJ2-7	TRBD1	CVYRGPNEQYF	TGCGTATACAGGGGCCCTAACGAGCAGTACTTC
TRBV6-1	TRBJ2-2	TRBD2	CASRLAGSAGELFF	TGTGCCAGCAGACTAGCGGGATCGGCCGGGGAGCTGTTTTTT
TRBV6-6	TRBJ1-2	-	CATGIGLGYTF	TGTGCCACGGGTATTGGTCTGGGCTACACCTTC
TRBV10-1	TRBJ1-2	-	CASSEGRDYGYTF	TGCGCCAGCAGTGAGGGCAGGGACTATGGCTACACCTTC
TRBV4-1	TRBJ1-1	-	CASSQVGQGPGNTEAFF	TGCGCCAGCAGCCAAGTGGGGCAGGGCCCTGGGAACACTGAAGCTTTCTTT
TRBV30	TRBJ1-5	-	CAWSVLGYDQPQHF	TGTGCCTGGAGTGTACTAGGGTATGATCAGCCCCAGCATTTT
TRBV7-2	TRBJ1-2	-	CASSPRGQEGYGYTF	TGTGCCAGCAGCCCCCGCGGCCAGGAGGGCTATGGCTACACCTTC
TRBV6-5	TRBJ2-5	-	CASSFQGMSTETQYF	TGTGCCAGCAGTTTCCAGGGTATGTCGACGGAGACCCAGTACTTC
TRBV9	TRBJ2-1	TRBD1	CASSVGLGGSRIGAYNEQFF	TGTGCCAGCAGCGTAGGCTTAGGGGGCTCTCGAATCGGCGCCTACAATGAGCAGTTCTTC
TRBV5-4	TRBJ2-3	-	CASSSSEDRPTDTQYF	TGTGCCAGCAGCTCGAGTGAGGACAGACCCACAGATACGCAGTATTTT
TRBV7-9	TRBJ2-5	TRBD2	CASSPAIGLAVQETQYF	TGTGCCAGCAGCCCAGCTATCGGGCTAGCGGTCCAAGAGACCCAGTACTTC
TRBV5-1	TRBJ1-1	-	CASSLGRGQDAFF	TGCGCCAGCAGCTTGGGCCGGGGTCAGGATGCTTTCTTT
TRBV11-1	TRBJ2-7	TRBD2	CASSFRTSGRYEQYF	TGTGCCAGCAGCTTCCGGACTAGCGGGAGATACGAGCAGTACTTC
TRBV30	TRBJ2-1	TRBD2	CAWSTSGSRGYNEQFF	TGTGCCTGGAGCACTAGCGGGAGTCGGGGCTACAATGAGCAGTTCTTC
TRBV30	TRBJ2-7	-	CAWRDSWGEQYF	TGTGCCTGGCGGGATTCCTGGGGCGAGCAGTACTTC
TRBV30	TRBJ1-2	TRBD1	CAWADLGQGAQGYTF	TGTGCCTGGGCCGACTTAGGACAGGGGGCGCAGGGCTACACCTTC
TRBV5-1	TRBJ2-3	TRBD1	CASSVGRGGSSPDTQYF	TGCGCCAGCAGCGTGGGACGAGGGGGCAGCTCCCCAGATACGCAGTATTTT